These T cell receptor beta chains were read from a single sample in a study of blood T cell repertoires in COVID-19. TCRdb's table, derived via immunoSEQ multiplex PCR, lists solely in-frame clones and lacks some. Here the sample spans about 180,000 clones, roughly 84% being singletons. Sequencing used peripheral blood. These receptors were collected from a human donor in a cohort sampled during active COVID-19. CDR3s include the opening cysteine and the closing phenylalanine or tryptophan. Fields, in order: clone size, V gene, D gene, J gene, CDR3 protein, CDR3 DNA. D genes are given only for firm matches. Expanded clones get a size class; other rows say once, few or many, or leave the size out.

-	TRBV6-6	TRBD2	TRBJ2-1	CATYRGTSGDFEQFF	TGTGCCACTTATAGGGGGACTAGCGGGGACTTTGAGCAGTTCTTC
-	TRBV28	-	TRBJ1-1	CASSSGTGPEAFF	TGTGCCAGCAGTTCCGGAACAGGACCCGAAGCTTTCTTT
-	TRBV10-3	-	TRBJ2-5	CAISRGSETQYF	TGTGCCATCAGCCGGGGGTCAGAGACCCAGTACTTC
few	TRBV7-9	TRBD2	TRBJ2-5	CASSLRLAGEETQYF	TGTGCCAGCAGCCTAAGACTAGCGGGAGAAGAGACCCAGTACTTC
-	TRBV5-6	-	TRBJ1-2	CASSSQKGMGLGYGYTF	TGTGCCAGCAGCTCCCAAAAGGGGATGGGGCTAGGCTATGGCTACACCTTC
-	TRBV4-2	TRBD2	TRBJ2-7	CASSQDLAGGYEQYF	TGTGCCAGCAGCCAAGATCTAGCGGGAGGTTACGAGCAGTACTTC
-	TRBV7-9	TRBD1	TRBJ2-7	CASSRGQGHEQYF	TGTGCCAGCAGCCGCGGACAGGGCCACGAGCAGTACTTC
-	TRBV6-5	-	TRBJ2-3	CASRHTTDTQYF	TGTGCCAGCAGGCACACAACAGATACGCAGTATTTT
-	TRBV27	-	TRBJ2-1	CASSPGVEPYNEQFF	TGTGCCAGCAGCCCCGGGGTGGAACCCTACAATGAGCAGTTCTTC
-	TRBV11-3	-	TRBJ2-1	CASSLGPGAYNEQFF	TGTGCCAGCAGCTTAGGGCCGGGGGCCTACAATGAGCAGTTCTTC
-	TRBV21-1	-	TRBJ2-7	CASSKVPKREYSYEQYF	TGTGCCAGCAGCAAAGTCCCCAAGCGGGAGTACTCCTACGAGCAGTACTTC
once	TRBV12-3/TRBV12-4	-	TRBJ2-7	CASSSQGYEQYF	TGTGCCAGCAGTTCACAGGGCTACGAGCAGTACTTC
-	TRBV12-5	-	TRBJ1-5	CASGWGAGQPQHF	TGTGCTAGTGGTTGGGGAGCGGGACAGCCCCAGCATTTT
once	TRBV9	-	TRBJ2-3	CASSVGRATDTQYF	TGTGCCAGCAGCGTAGGGAGGGCCACAGATACGCAGTATTTT
-	TRBV24-1	-	TRBJ1-4	CATSDAGHEKLFF	TGTGCCACCAGTGATGCGGGACATGAAAAACTGTTTTTT
-	TRBV19	TRBD2	TRBJ2-3	CASSLAGGSTDTQYF	TGTGCCAGTAGTCTAGCGGGGGGGTCCACAGATACGCAGTATTTT
-	TRBV6-6	-	TRBJ1-2	CASSYWGRENGYTF	TGTGCCAGCAGTTACTGGGGCAGGGAAAATGGCTACACCTTC
-	TRBV7-8	TRBD1	TRBJ2-7	CASSPRDRGIHF	TGTGCCAGCAGCCCCCGGGACAGGGGTATACACTTC
once	TRBV27	TRBD1	TRBJ1-5	CASSPTGQGNQPQHF	TGTGCCAGCAGTCCTACGGGACAGGGGAATCAGCCCCAGCATTTT
-	TRBV18	TRBD2	TRBJ2-1	CASSPGLAGGNEQFF	TGTGCCAGCTCACCAGGGCTAGCGGGAGGCAATGAGCAGTTCTTC
-	TRBV7-2	-	TRBJ2-1	CASSAPPGGYNEQFF	TGTGCCAGCAGCGCGCCCCCCGGGGGCTACAATGAGCAGTTCTTC
once	TRBV2	-	TRBJ2-6	CASTEQGLGANVLTF	TGTGCCAGCACCGAACAGGGACTAGGGGCCAACGTCCTGACTTTC
-	TRBV7-9	-	TRBJ2-5	CASTQVVGGRQETQYF	TGTGCCAGCACCCAAGTAGTGGGGGGTAGACAAGAGACCCAGTACTTC
few	TRBV12-3/TRBV12-4	-	TRBJ1-2	CASSFGGWGGYTF	TGTGCCAGCAGTTTTGGAGGGTGGGGCGGCTACACCTTC
-	TRBV27	-	TRBJ1-5	CASSLNRERNQPQHF	TGTGCCAGCAGTTTAAACAGGGAACGAAATCAGCCCCAGCATTTT
-	TRBV9	-	TRBJ2-4	CASSVGGPGNIQYF	TGTGCCAGCAGCGTAGGTGGTCCGGGTAACATTCAGTACTTC
-	TRBV18	TRBD1	TRBJ2-3	CASSNTGVTDTQYF	TGTGCCAGCTCAAACACAGGGGTCACAGATACGCAGTATTTT
-	TRBV7-2	-	TRBJ2-3	CASSLFTLYFFPSTDTQYF	TGTGCCAGCAGCTTATTCACACTATATTTCTTTCCTAGCACAGATACGCAGTATTTT
-	TRBV7-9	TRBD1	TRBJ2-6	CASSAAETGALTF	TGTGCCAGCAGCGCCGCCGAGACAGGGGCGCTGACTTTC
once	TRBV5-5	-	TRBJ1-5	CASSPWEGWGNQPQHF	TGTGCCAGCAGCCCTTGGGAGGGTTGGGGCAATCAGCCCCAGCATTTT
-	TRBV25-1	TRBD2	TRBJ2-3	CASSELAGGRGTDTQYF	TGTGCCAGCAGTGAATTAGCGGGGGGGCGCGGCACAGATACGCAGTATTTT
-	TRBV19	TRBD1	TRBJ2-3	CASRNRGHSSTDTQYF	TGTGCCAGTAGAAATAGGGGGCATTCTAGCACAGATACGCAGTATTTT
few	TRBV11-1	TRBD2	TRBJ2-7	CASSSGTSWSSYEQYF	TGTGCCAGCAGCTCCGGGACTAGCTGGAGCTCCTACGAGCAGTACTTC
-	TRBV7-2	TRBD1	TRBJ2-5	CASSWGQKETQYF	TGTGCCAGCAGCTGGGGACAGAAAGAGACCCAGTACTTC
-	TRBV28	TRBD2	TRBJ2-5	CASSFLQGARRLAGGPGGETQYF	TGTGCCAGCAGTTTCCTACAGGGGGCGAGACGACTAGCGGGAGGGCCGGGAGGAGAGACCCAGTACTTC
-	TRBV11-2	TRBD1	TRBJ1-1	CASSWGQSNTEAFF	TGTGCCAGCAGCTGGGGACAGTCGAACACTGAAGCTTTCTTT
-	TRBV11-1	-	TRBJ2-7	CASSQGLRGEQYF	TGTGCCAGCAGCCAGGGACTTAGGGGCGAGCAGTACTTC
-	TRBV15	-	TRBJ2-2	CATSRDLANTGELFF	TGTGCCACCAGCAGAGACCTAGCCAATACCGGGGAGCTGTTTTTT
-	TRBV4-3	TRBD1	TRBJ2-3	CASSQRTGGASTDTQYF	TGCGCCAGCAGCCAACGGACAGGGGGCGCCAGCACAGATACGCAGTATTTT
-	TRBV18	TRBD2	TRBJ2-7	CASSPRGLAGSYEQYF	TGTGCCAGCTCACCAAGAGGACTAGCGGGGTCCTACGAGCAGTACTTC
-	TRBV21-1	-	TRBJ2-3	CASSKGRRGGTDTQYF	TGTGCCAGCAGCAAAGGAAGGAGGGGGGGGACAGATACGCAGTATTTT
-	TRBV6-2/TRBV6-3	TRBD1	TRBJ2-2	CASSYNRQGNTGELFF	TGTGCCAGCAGTTATAACAGACAGGGGAACACCGGGGAGCTGTTTTTT
-	TRBV5-1	-	TRBJ2-3	CASSFSSTTDTQYF	TGCGCCAGCAGCTTCTCCAGTACGACAGATACGCAGTATTTT
-	TRBV6-2/TRBV6-3	TRBD1	TRBJ1-6	CASSYEKGTGNSPLHF	TGTGCCAGCAGTTATGAAAAGGGGACAGGGAATTCACCCCTCCACTTT
-	TRBV12-3/TRBV12-4	-	TRBJ1-2	CASSLEGVYGYTF	TGTGCCAGCAGTTTAGAGGGAGTCTATGGCTACACCTTC
-	TRBV27	TRBD1	TRBJ2-7	CASKEQGAVGSYEQYF	TGTGCCAGCAAGGAGCAGGGGGCGGTAGGGTCCTACGAGCAGTACTTC
-	TRBV7-9	TRBD1	TRBJ1-2	CASSLERTGHYGYTF	TGTGCCAGCAGCTTAGAAAGGACAGGGCACTATGGCTACACCTTC
-	TRBV5-4	TRBD1	TRBJ2-5	CASSFRDRGETQYF	TGTGCCAGCAGCTTTAGGGACAGGGGTGAGACCCAGTACTTC
-	TRBV5-6	TRBD1	TRBJ1-4	CASSSGQGTATNEKLFF	TGTGCCAGCAGCTCCGGACAGGGGACTGCAACTAATGAAAAACTGTTTTTT
-	TRBV7-9	TRBD1	TRBJ2-5	CASSRPGTGYETQYF	TGTGCCAGCAGCCGACCCGGGACAGGGTATGAGACCCAGTACTTC
-	TRBV5-1	-	TRBJ1-6	CASSLGAQGLGSPLHF	TGCGCCAGCAGCTTGGGGGCACAGGGATTGGGTTCACCCCTCCACTTT
-	TRBV9	TRBD1	TRBJ1-2	CASSEDRSLGYGYTF	TGTGCCAGCAGCGAGGACAGGTCCCTTGGCTATGGCTACACCTTC
-	TRBV5-6	TRBD1	TRBJ1-1	CASSLVDRDTEAFF	TGTGCCAGCAGCTTGGTAGACAGGGACACTGAAGCTTTCTTT
-	TRBV7-2	TRBD2	TRBJ2-7	CASSFTTASGAYEQYF	TGTGCCAGCAGTTTTACTACCGCTAGCGGGGCCTACGAGCAGTACTTC
-	TRBV6-5	-	TRBJ1-5	CASRVQGRGNQPQHF	TGTGCCAGCAGGGTACAGGGTCGGGGCAATCAGCCCCAGCATTTT
-	TRBV19	-	TRBJ1-1	CAADSINTEAFF	TGTGCCGCTGACAGTATTAACACTGAAGCTTTCTTT
few	TRBV3-1/TRBV3-2	-	TRBJ1-1	CASSQELKNTEAFF	TGTGCCAGCAGCCAAGAACTAAAGAACACTGAAGCTTTCTTT
-	TRBV7-2	-	TRBJ2-1	CASSPSYSYNEQFF	TGTGCCAGCAGCCCTAGCTACTCTTACAATGAGCAGTTCTTC
-	TRBV6-2/TRBV6-3	-	TRBJ1-5	CASSYGGAGNQPQHF	TGTGCCAGCAGTTACGGGGGCGCGGGCAATCAGCCCCAGCATTTT
-	TRBV19	TRBD1	TRBJ1-2	CASSPEQGWYGYTF	TGTGCCAGTAGTCCCGAACAGGGGTGGTATGGCTACACCTTC